The following is a T cell receptor beta chain sequence with its context. The data originate from a study of blood T cells in healthy people across ages. As for the study in general: Capture by template switching was about one barcoded beta molecule per two T cells.

The use of a sample-barcoded 5' primer and a J-beta primer mix characterized a second PCR of 7 to 11 cycles. Through a template-switch adaptor with 12 random nucleotides, each cDNA molecule received a tag. TCRdb re-derived calls from the 5' RACE reads in MiXCR, one entry per CDR3 protein. The sample records 800,000 or so distinct CDR3 sequences, roughly 25% being singletons. From germline, CDR1 is SEHNR and CDR2 FQNEAQ (reference sequence). Trimming stripped 2 bases from V and 0 bases from J, with 14 bases between. The CDR3 covers 16 residues. The data were also submitted as part of a second study, on T cells of mothers and their children. That paper adds: Reads recorded for TCR beta CDR3 numbered over 9.5 million per mother and several million per child. Detection of persistent microchimeric T cell clones did not occur.

This chain links TRBV7-9 with TRBJ2-7; TRBD1 is a possible D gene (5 bases). The sample taken for sequencing was blood. The source is a boy between 10 and 17 years old in good health. Written as DNA, the CDR3 is TGTGCCAGCAGCTTATCGCAGGGTGGAAACTCCTACGAGCAGTACTTC. This sequence encodes CASSLSQGGNSYEQYF.